A selection of T cell receptor beta chains follows, all from one sample in a study of blood T cell repertoires in COVID-19. The repertoire was sequenced with immunoSEQ multiplex PCR; TCRdb's copy has only in-frame clones and lacks some. The table has 70,000 to 90,000 clones, more than 60% seen once; the top ten hold 11%. The specimen was peripheral blood. These receptors originate from a man in his 70s with acute or convalescent COVID-19. Both conserved end residues are part of each CDR3. A D gene is named only where the DNA matches it firmly. Some rows mark clone size as missing; the rest say once, few, many or name a class of expanded clone.

clone_size,d_call,v_call,j_call,cdr3_nt,cdr3_aa
.,.,TRBV7-2,TRBJ2-7,TGTGCCAGCAGCTCCCCCCGGGGTCGTGGGACCTACGAGCAGTACTTC,CASSSPRGRGTYEQYF
.,TRBD2,TRBV3-1/TRBV3-2,TRBJ2-7,TGTGCCAGCAGCCCTAACGGGGGGGCCGTAGAGCAGTACTTC,CASSPNGGAVEQYF
.,TRBD2,TRBV15,TRBJ2-1,TGTGCCACCAGCAGATCTAGCGGGGGGGCCTCCTACAATGAGCAGTTCTTC,CATSRSSGGASYNEQFF
.,TRBD1,TRBV5-4,TRBJ1-2,TGTGCCAGCAGCGTGCCGGGACAGGGTGAGAGCTATGGCTACACCTTC,CASSVPGQGESYGYTF
.,.,TRBV4-1,TRBJ2-3,TGCGCCAGCAGCCACCCAGGGGATTTTAGGACAGATACGCAGTATTTT,CASSHPGDFRTDTQYF
.,TRBD1,TRBV7-9,TRBJ2-1,TGTGCCAGCAGCCTCGGACAGGCCCCGGGGAATGAGCAGTTCTTC,CASSLGQAPGNEQFF
.,TRBD1,TRBV11-2,TRBJ2-5,TGTGCCAGCAGCTTACAGGGGGCATCGTCAGGGACCCAGTACTTC,CASSLQGASSGTQYF
.,TRBD2,TRBV2,TRBJ2-5,TGTGCCAGCAGTCCGACTAGCGGGGGAGAGACCCAGTACTTC,CASSPTSGGETQYF
.,TRBD1,TRBV2,TRBJ1-2,TGTGCCAGCAGCGCGGGACAGGGTAGCGGCTACACCTTC,CASSAGQGSGYTF
.,TRBD2,TRBV4-2,TRBJ2-1,TGTGCCAGCAGCCAAGTGCGGGGGGCCGGCGATGAGCAGTTCTTC,CASSQVRGAGDEQFF
.,.,TRBV5-6,TRBJ2-5,TGTGCCAGCAGCCCCGGACTCGTAAGGACCCAGTACTTC,CASSPGLVRTQYF
.,.,TRBV7-9,TRBJ2-3,TGTGCCAGCAGCTTAGCCCTGTTGGGCAGCCTTGATCCCGCAGATACGCAGTATTTT,CASSLALLGSLDPADTQYF
.,TRBD1,TRBV2,TRBJ1-2,TGTGCCAGCAGGGGTACAGGGGCGGGGGGCTACACCTTC,CASRGTGAGGYTF
.,.,TRBV5-3,TRBJ1-4,TGTGCCAGAAGCGCGCGGGGGGCCGGCGAAAAACTGTTTTTT,CARSARGAGEKLFF
.,TRBD1,TRBV27,TRBJ2-4,TGTGCCAGCAGTTCCATAAGGGACAGGGGCCGAAACATTCAGTACTTC,CASSSIRDRGRNIQYF
.,.,TRBV18,TRBJ1-1,TGTGCCAGCTCACCATCGGGACCCCCAGGGGCAGCTTTCTTT,CASSPSGPPGAAFF
.,.,TRBV24-1,TRBJ1-5,TGTGCCACCGGGGCAGATAGCAATCAGCCCCAGCATTTT,CATGADSNQPQHF
.,.,TRBV11-2,TRBJ2-7,TGTGCCAGCAGCTTGGGCCAGGGCTTCGAGCAGTACTTC,CASSLGQGFEQYF
once,.,TRBV19,TRBJ1-6,TGTGCCAGTAGCCGGAGGAATTCACCCCTCCACTTT,CASSRRNSPLHF
.,TRBD1,TRBV10-3,TRBJ1-1,TGTGCCATCAGTGAAAGGGGACAGGGAGGAACTGAAGCTTTCTTT,CAISERGQGGTEAFF
.,TRBD1,TRBV28,TRBJ2-5,TGTGCCAGCAGTTCTACCCGGACAGGGGTGGTAGAGACCCAGTACTTC,CASSSTRTGVVETQYF
.,TRBD2,TRBV18,TRBJ2-5,TGTGCCAGCTCACGGGCTAGCGGGACTCGAGAGACCCAGTACTTC,CASSRASGTRETQYF
once,TRBD2,TRBV5-4,TRBJ2-1,TGTGCCAGCAGCTCCGGGACTAGTCGTTACAATGAGCAGTTCTTC,CASSSGTSRYNEQFF
.,.,TRBV6-5,TRBJ1-2,TGTGCCAGCAGCAAAATCCGGGATGTTAACTATGGCTACACCTTC,CASSKIRDVNYGYTF
.,TRBD1,TRBV5-4,TRBJ1-6,TGTGCCAGCAGCGCCGGGACAGGGGACCCGTTCGCCCTCCACTTT,CASSAGTGDPFALHF
many,.,TRBV14,TRBJ1-2,TGTGCCAGCAGCCAGCCACGGTCCTATGGCTACACCTTC,CASSQPRSYGYTF
.,.,TRBV27,TRBJ1-5,TGTGCCAGCAGTTTAACAGGGTTTCAGCCCCAGCATTTT,CASSLTGFQPQHF
.,.,TRBV6-5,TRBJ1-6,TGTGCCAGCAGGGAGAGGGTTAATTCACCCCTCCACTTT,CASRERVNSPLHF
once,.,TRBV27,TRBJ2-2,TGTGCCAGCAGACAACTAATGTCCGGGGAGCTGTTTTTT,CASRQLMSGELFF
.,.,TRBV25-1,TRBJ1-4,TGTGCCAGCAGTGATAGCTTCGTGGGTGAAAAACTGTTTTTT,CASSDSFVGEKLFF
.,.,TRBV20-1,TRBJ2-7,TGCAGTGCTAGTGGCCAGGTTATCTACGAGCAGTACTTC,CSASGQVIYEQYF
.,TRBD2,TRBV28,TRBJ2-5,TGTGCCAGCAGTCCCTCCCCGGGCGGGGGGACATCAGAGACCCAGTACTTC,CASSPSPGGGTSETQYF
.,TRBD1,TRBV19,TRBJ1-3,TGTGCCAGTACCGACCAGCGACAGGGTGATCGAAACACCATATATTTT,CASTDQRQGDRNTIYF
.,.,TRBV5-1,TRBJ2-7,TGCGCCAGCAGCTCGGGACACCACTACGAGCAGTACTTC,CASSSGHHYEQYF
.,TRBD2,TRBV5-5,TRBJ2-1,TGTGCCAGCAGCCCGGGACTAGCGGATCCAACCTACAATGAGCAGTTCTTC,CASSPGLADPTYNEQFF
.,.,TRBV24-1,TRBJ2-3,TGTGCCACCAAGGGAGCTAGCACAGATACGCAGTATTTT,CATKGASTDTQYF
many,.,TRBV3-1/TRBV3-2,TRBJ1-1,TGTGCCAGCAGCCGTTCCGGTGAAGCTTTCTTT,CASSRSGEAFF
.,.,TRBV5-1,TRBJ2-3,TGCGCCAGCAGCTCCGGTCGTCCCCGTGATACGCAGTATTTT,CASSSGRPRDTQYF
.,.,TRBV19,TRBJ1-6,TGTGCCAGTAGCTACAGGGATTCACCCCTCCACTTT,CASSYRDSPLHF
.,TRBD2,TRBV5-4,TRBJ2-3,TGTGCCAGCAGCATCTCCGGGACTAGTTTTGATACGCAGTATTTT,CASSISGTSFDTQYF
few,TRBD1,TRBV11-1,TRBJ1-1,TGTGCCAGCAGCCGGGACAGGGGCCTGAACACTGAAGCTTTCTTT,CASSRDRGLNTEAFF
few,TRBD1,TRBV2,TRBJ1-6,TGTGCCAGCAGATTCCGGGACAGGGTTTCACCCCTCCACTTT,CASRFRDRVSPLHF
.,.,TRBV19,TRBJ2-7,TGTGCCAGTAGTAACCAGGGGAGCGAGCAGTACTTC,CASSNQGSEQYF
.,TRBD1,TRBV5-6,TRBJ1-2,TGTGCCAGCAGCTTAGACAGGGGAATAGGCTACACCTTC,CASSLDRGIGYTF
few,TRBD1,TRBV28,TRBJ2-7,TGTGCCACCTTACCCCCGGACAGGGGACCATACGAGCAGTACTTC,CATLPPDRGPYEQYF